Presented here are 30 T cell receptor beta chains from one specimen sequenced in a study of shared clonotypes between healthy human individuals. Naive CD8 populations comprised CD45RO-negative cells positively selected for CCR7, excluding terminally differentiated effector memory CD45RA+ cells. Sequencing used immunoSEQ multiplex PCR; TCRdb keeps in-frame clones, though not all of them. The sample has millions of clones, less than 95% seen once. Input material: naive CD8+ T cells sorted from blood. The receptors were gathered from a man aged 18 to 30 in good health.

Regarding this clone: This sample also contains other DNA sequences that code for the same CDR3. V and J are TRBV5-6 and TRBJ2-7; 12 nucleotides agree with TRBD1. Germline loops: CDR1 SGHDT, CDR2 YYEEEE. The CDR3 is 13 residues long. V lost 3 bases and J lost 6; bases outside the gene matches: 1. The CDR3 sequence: CASSWDRGPEQYF. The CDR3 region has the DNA TGTGCCAGCAGCTGGGACAGGGGGCCCGAGCAGTACTTC.

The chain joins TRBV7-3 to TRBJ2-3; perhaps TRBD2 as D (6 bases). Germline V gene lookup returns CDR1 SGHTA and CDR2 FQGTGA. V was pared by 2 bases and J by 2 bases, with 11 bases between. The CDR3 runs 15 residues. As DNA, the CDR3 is TGTGCCAGCAGCTTAGTTTCGGGAGACACAGATACGCAGTATTTT. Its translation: CASSLVSGDTDTQYF.

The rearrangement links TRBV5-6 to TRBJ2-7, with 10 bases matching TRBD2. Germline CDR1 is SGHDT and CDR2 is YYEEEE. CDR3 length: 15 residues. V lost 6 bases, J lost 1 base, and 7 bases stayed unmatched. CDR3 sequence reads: CASNVAGGPSYEQYF. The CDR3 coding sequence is TGTGCCAGCAACGTAGCGGGGGGCCCGTCCTACGAGCAGTACTTC.

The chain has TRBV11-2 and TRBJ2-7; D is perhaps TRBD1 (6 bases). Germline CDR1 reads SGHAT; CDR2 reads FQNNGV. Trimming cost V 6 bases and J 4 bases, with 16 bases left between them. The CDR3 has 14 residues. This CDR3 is CASRAPGTPYEQYF. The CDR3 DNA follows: TGTGCCAGCAGGGCCCCCGGGACACCATACGAGCAGTACTTC.

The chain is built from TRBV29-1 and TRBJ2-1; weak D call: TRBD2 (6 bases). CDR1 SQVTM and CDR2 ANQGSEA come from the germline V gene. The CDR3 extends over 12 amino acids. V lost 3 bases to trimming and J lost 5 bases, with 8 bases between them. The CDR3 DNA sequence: TGCAGCGTTGAGGGGAGGCACAATGAGCAGTTCTTC. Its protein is CSVEGRHNEQFF.

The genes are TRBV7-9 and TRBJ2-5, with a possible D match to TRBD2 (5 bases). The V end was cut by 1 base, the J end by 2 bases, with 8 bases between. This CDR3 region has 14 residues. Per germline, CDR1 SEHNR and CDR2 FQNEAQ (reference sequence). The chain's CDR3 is CASSLGGNQETQYF. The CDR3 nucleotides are TGTGCCAGCAGCTTAGGAGGGAATCAAGAGACCCAGTACTTC.

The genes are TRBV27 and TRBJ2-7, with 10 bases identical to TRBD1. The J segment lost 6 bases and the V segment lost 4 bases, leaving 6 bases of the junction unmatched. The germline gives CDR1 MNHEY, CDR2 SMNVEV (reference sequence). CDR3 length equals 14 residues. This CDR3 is CASSSGTGEFEQYF. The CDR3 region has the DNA TGTGCCAGCAGTTCCGGGACAGGGGAGTTCGAGCAGTACTTC.

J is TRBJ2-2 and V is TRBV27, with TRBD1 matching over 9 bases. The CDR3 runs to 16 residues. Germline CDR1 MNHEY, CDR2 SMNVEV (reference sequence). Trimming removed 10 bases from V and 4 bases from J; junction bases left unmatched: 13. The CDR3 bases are TGTGCCACCTTACGCGGGACAGGGTTCAGCACCGGGGAGCTGTTTTTT. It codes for CATLRGTGFSTGELFF.

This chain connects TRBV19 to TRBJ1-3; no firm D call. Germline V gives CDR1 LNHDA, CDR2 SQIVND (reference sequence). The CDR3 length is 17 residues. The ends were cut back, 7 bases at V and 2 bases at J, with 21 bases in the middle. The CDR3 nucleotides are TGTGCCAGTATGCTGGGCTACAGCGGAATACCTGGAAACACCATATATTTT. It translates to CASMLGYSGIPGNTIYF.

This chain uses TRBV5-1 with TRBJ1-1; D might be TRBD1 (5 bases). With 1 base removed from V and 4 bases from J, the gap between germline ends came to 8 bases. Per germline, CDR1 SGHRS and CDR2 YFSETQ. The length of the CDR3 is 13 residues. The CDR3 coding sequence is TGCGCCAGCAGCTTGTCGGGGGTCACTGAAGCTTTCTTT. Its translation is CASSLSGVTEAFF. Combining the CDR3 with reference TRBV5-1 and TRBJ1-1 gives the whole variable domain KAGVTQTPRYLIKTRGQQVTLSCSPISGHRSVSWYQQTPGQGLQFLFEYFSETQRNKGNFPGRFSGRQFSNSRSEMNVSTLELGDSALYLCASSLSGVTEAFFGQGTRLTVV.

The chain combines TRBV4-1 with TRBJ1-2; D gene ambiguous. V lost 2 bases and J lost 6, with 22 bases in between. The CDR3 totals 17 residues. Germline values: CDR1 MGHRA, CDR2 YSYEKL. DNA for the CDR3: TGCGCCAGCAGCCAAAGAATAGGCTCCTGGGTGGAGGATGGCTACACCTTC. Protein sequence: CASSQRIGSWVEDGYTF.

The CDR3 protein is CASSFTVGDEKLFF. The CDR3, as DNA: TGTGCCAGCAGTTTCACGGTGGGGGATGAAAAACTGTTTTTT. The chain combines TRBV27 with TRBJ1-4, with D tentatively TRBD1 (5 bases). Germline CDR1 is MNHEY and CDR2 is SMNVEV (reference sequence). V lost 3 bases and J lost 6, with 11 bases in between. The CDR3 totals 14 residues.

CDR3 DNA sequence: TGCGCCAGCAGCCCCCTAGGTAGCGGGAGCTCCTACGAGCAGTACTTC. Amino acids: CASSPLGSGSSYEQYF. This chain uses TRBV4-1 with TRBJ2-7; 9 nucleotides line up with TRBD2. This CDR3 has 16 residues. J gave up 0 bases and V 4 bases, and 7 bases lay outside the gene matches. Per the germline V gene, CDR1 is MGHRA and CDR2 is YSYEKL.

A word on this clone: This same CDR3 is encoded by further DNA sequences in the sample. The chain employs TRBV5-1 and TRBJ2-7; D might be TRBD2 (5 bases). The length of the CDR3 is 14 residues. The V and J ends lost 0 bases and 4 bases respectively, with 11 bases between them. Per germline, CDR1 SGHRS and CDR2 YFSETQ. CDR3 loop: CASSLEAGGYEQYF. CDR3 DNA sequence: TGCGCCAGCAGCTTGGAGGCAGGCGGGTACGAGCAGTACTTC.

CDR3 amino acids: CASYFRGDWFF. For the CDR3, the DNA is TGTGCCAGCTACTTTCGGGGTGATTGGTTCTTC. This chain connects TRBV7-3 to TRBJ2-1, with D possibly being TRBD2 (5 bases). Germline CDR1 reads SGHTA; CDR2 reads FQGTGA. The ends were cut back, 8 bases at V and 15 bases at J, with 17 bases in the middle. The length of the CDR3 is 11 residues.

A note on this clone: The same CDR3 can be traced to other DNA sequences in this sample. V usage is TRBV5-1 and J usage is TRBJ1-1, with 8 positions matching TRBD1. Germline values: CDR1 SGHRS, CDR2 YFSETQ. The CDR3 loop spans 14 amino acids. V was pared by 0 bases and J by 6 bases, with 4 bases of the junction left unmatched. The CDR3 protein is CASSLDSGGPEAFF. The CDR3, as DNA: TGCGCCAGCAGCTTGGATTCAGGGGGCCCTGAAGCTTTCTTT.

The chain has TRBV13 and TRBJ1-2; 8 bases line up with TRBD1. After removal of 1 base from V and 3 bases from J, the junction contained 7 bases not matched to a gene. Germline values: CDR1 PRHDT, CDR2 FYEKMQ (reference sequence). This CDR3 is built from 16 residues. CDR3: CASSLESTGGDYGYTF. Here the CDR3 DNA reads TGTGCCAGCAGCTTAGAGTCTACAGGGGGTGACTATGGCTACACCTTC.

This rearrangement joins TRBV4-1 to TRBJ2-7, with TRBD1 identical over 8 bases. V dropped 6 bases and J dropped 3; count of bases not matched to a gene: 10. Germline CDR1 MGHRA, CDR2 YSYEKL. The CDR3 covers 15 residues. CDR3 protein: CASSQTLQGDYEQYF. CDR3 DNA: TGCGCCAGCAGTCAAACTTTACAGGGGGACTACGAGCAGTACTTC.

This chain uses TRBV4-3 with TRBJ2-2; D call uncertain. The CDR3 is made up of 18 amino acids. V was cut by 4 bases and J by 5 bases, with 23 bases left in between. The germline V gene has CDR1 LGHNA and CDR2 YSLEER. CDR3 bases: TGCGCCAGCAGCCTCAGTATGATAGACCCCTCTGGGACCGGGGAGCTGTTTTTT. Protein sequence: CASSLSMIDPSGTGELFF.

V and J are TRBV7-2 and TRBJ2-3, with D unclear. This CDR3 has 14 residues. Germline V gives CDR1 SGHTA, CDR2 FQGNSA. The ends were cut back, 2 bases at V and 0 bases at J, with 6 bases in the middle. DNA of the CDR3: TGTGCCAGCAGCTTAAAGCCTAGCACAGATACGCAGTATTTT. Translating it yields CASSLKPSTDTQYF.

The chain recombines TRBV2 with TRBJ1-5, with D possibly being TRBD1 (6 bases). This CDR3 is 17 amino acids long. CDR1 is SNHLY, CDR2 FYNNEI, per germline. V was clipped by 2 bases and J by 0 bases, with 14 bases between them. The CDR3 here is CASSEFDRSYSNQPQHF. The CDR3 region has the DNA TGTGCCAGCAGTGAATTCGACAGGTCTTATAGCAATCAGCCCCAGCATTTT.

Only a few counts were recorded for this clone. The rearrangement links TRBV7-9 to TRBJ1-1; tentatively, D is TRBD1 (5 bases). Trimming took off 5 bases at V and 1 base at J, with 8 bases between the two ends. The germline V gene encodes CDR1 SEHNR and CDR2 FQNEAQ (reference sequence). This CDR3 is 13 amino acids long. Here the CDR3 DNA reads TGTGCCAGCAGCGTGGACAAGAACACTGAAGCTTTCTTT. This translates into CASSVDKNTEAFF.

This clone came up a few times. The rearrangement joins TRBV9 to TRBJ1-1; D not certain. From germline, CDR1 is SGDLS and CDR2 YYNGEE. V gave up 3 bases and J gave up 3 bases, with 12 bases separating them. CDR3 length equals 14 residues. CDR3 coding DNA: TGTGCCAGCAGCGCGAACCCCGGTGACACTGAAGCTTTCTTT. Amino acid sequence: CASSANPGDTEAFF.

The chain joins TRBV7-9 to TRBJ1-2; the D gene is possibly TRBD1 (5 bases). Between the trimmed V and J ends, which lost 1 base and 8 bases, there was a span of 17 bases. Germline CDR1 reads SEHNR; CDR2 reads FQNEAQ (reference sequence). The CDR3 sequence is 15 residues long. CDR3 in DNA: TGTGCCAGCAGCTTAGACGGGGACCTTCTAGGAGGCTACACCTTC. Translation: CASSLDGDLLGGYTF.

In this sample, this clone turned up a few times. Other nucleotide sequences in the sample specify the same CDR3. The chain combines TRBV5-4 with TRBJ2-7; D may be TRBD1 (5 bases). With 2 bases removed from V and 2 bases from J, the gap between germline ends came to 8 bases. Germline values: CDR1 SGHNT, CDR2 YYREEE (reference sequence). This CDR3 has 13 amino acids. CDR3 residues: CASSLGRAYEQYF. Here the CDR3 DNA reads TGTGCCAGCAGCTTAGGCAGGGCCTACGAGCAGTACTTC.

The CDR3 DNA sequence: TGTGCCAGCAGCGTAGGCATGTATGGGCTCGAGACCCAGTACTTC. It codes for CASSVGMYGLETQYF. V gene TRBV9 combines with J gene TRBJ2-5; D is unclear. This CDR3 comprises 15 residues. V was cut by 0 bases and J by 5 bases, with 14 bases left in between. Per germline, CDR1 SGDLS and CDR2 YYNGEE. Supplemented by reference TRBV9 and TRBJ2-5, the full variable domain reads DSGVTQTPKHLITATGQRVTLRCSPRSGDLSVYWYQQSLDQGLQFLIQYYNGEERAKGNILERFSAQQFPDLHSELNLSSLELGDSALYFCASSVGMYGLETQYFGPGTRLLVL.

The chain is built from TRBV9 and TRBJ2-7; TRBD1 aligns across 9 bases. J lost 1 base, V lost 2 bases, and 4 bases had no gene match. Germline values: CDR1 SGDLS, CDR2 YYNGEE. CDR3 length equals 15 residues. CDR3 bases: TGTGCCAGCAGCGTTGGGACAGGGAAGTCCTACGAGCAGTACTTC. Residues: CASSVGTGKSYEQYF.

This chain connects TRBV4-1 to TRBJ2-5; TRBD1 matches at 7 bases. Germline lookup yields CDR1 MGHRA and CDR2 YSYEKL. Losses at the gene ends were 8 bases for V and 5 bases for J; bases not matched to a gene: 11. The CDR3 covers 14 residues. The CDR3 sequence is CASADRAGEETQYF. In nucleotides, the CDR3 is TGCGCCAGCGCCGACAGGGCAGGGGAGGAGACCCAGTACTTC.

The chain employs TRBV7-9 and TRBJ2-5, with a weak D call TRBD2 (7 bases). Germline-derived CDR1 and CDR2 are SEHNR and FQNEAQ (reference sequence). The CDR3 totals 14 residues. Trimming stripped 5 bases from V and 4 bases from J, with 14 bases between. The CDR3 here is CASSTEGEGETQYF. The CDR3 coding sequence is TGTGCCAGCAGCACGGAGGGGGAGGGAGAGACCCAGTACTTC.

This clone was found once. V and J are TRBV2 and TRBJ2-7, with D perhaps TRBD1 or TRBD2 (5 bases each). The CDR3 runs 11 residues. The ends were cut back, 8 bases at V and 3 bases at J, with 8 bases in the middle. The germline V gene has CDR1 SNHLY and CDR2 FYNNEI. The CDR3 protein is CASEGSYEQYF. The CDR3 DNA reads TGTGCCAGCGAGGGGAGCTACGAGCAGTACTTC. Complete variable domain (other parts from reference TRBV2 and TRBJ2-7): EPEVTQTPSHQVTQMGQEVILRCVPISNHLYFYWYRQILGQKVEFLVSFYNNEISEKSEIFDDQFSVERPDGSNFTLKIRSTKLEDSAMYFCASEGSYEQYFGPGTRLTVT.